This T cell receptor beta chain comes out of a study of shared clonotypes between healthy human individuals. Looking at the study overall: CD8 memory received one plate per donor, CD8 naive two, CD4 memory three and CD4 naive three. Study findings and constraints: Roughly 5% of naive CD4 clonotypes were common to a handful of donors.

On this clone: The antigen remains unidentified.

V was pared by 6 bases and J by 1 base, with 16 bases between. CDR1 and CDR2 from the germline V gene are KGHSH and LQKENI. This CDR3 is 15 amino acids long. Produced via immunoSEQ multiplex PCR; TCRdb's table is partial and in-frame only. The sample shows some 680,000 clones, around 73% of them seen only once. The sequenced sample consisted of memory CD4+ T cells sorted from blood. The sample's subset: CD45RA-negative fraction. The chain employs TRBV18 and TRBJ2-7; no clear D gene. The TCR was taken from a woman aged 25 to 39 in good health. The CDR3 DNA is TGTGCCAGCTCTCCGGCATCCTCCTTTTCCTACGAGCAGTACTTC. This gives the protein CASSPASSFSYEQYF.